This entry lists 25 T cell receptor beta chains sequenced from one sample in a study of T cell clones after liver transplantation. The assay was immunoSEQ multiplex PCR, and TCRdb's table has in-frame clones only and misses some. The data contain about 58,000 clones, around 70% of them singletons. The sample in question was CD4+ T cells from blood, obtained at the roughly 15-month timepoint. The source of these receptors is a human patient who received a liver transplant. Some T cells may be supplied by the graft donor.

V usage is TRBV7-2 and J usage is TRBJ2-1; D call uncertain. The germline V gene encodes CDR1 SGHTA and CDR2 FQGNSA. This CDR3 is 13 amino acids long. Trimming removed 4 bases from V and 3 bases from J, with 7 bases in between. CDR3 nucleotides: TGTGCCAGCAGCTCCTACCTCTACAATGAGCAGTTCTTC. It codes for CASSSYLYNEQFF.

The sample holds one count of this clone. DNA of the CDR3: TGTGCCAGCAGTTCGGAGCCAGGTGGGGCCTACGAGCAGTACTTC. Its protein is CASSSEPGGAYEQYF. The rearrangement joins TRBV28 to TRBJ2-7; D call uncertain. Germline lookup yields CDR1 MDHEN and CDR2 SYDVKM. Trimming took off 4 bases at V and 2 bases at J, with 15 bases between the two ends. The CDR3 totals 15 residues.

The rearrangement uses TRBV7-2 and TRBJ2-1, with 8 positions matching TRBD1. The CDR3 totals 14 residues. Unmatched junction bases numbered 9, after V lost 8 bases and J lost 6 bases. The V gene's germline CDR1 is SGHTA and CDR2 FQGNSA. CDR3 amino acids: CASLPRQGSNEQFF. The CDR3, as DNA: TGTGCCAGCTTACCGCGACAGGGGTCCAATGAGCAGTTCTTC.

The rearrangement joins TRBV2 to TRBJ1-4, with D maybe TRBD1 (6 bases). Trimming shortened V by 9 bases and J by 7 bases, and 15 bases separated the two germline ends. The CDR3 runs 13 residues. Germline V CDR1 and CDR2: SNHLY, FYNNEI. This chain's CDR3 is CASDRTAGEKLFF. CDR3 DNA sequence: TGTGCCAGTGACCGGACAGCAGGTGAAAAACTGTTTTTT.

The CDR3 loop is CASSLGTGNTEAFF. In nucleotides, the CDR3 is TGCGCCAGCAGCTTGGGGACAGGTAACACTGAAGCTTTCTTT. V is TRBV5-1 and J is TRBJ1-1; 7 positions match TRBD1. V lost 0 bases and J lost 2; bases outside the gene matches: 1. The CDR3 length is 14 residues. Germline lookup yields CDR1 SGHRS and CDR2 YFSETQ.

CDR3 sequence (DNA): TGCGCCAGCAGCTTGGTGGTGGGCAATGAGCAGTTCTTC. Its protein is CASSLVVGNEQFF. The chain recombines TRBV5-1 with TRBJ2-1; the D is unclear. The germline CDR1 and CDR2 sequences are SGHRS and YFSETQ. The CDR3 length is 13 residues. The V gene lost 0 bases and the J gene lost 6 bases, with 7 bases spanning the gap.

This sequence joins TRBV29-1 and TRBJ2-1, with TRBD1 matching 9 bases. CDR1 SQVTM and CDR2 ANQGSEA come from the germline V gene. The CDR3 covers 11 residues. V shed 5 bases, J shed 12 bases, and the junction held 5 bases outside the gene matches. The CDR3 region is CSVMTGGVQFF. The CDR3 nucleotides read TGCAGCGTTATGACAGGGGGTGTGCAGTTCTTC.

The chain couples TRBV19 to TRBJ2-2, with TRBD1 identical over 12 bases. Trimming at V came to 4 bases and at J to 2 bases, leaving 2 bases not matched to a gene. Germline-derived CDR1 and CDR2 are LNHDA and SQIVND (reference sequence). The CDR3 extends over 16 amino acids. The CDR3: CASSKGQGANTGELFF. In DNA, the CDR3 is TGTGCCAGTAGTAAGGGACAGGGGGCTAACACCGGGGAGCTGTTTTTT.

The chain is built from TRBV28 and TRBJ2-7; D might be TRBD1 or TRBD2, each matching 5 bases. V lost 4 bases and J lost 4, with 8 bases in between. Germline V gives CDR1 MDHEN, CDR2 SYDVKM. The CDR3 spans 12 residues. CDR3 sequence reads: CASSSGPYEQYV. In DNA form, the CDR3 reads TGTGCCAGCAGTTCGGGACCTTACGAGCAGTACGTC.

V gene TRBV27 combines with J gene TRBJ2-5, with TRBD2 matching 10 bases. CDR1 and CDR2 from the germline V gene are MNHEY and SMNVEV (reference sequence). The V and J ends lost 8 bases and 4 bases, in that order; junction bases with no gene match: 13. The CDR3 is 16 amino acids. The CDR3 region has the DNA TGTGCCAGCTGGCCCTGGAGGCCTAGCGGGGGAGAGACCCAGTACTTC. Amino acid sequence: CASWPWRPSGGETQYF.

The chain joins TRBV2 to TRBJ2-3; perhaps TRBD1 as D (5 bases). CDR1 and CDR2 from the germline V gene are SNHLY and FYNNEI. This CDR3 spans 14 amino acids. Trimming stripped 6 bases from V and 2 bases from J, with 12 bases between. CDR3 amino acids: CASRTATNTDTQYF. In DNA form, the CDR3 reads TGTGCCAGCAGGACAGCAACTAACACAGATACGCAGTATTTT. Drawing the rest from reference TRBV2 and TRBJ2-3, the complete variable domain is EPEVTQTPSHQVTQMGQEVILRCVPISNHLYFYWYRQILGQKVEFLVSFYNNEISEKSEIFDDQFSVERPDGSNFTLKIRSTKLEDSAMYFCASRTATNTDTQYFGPGTRLTVL.

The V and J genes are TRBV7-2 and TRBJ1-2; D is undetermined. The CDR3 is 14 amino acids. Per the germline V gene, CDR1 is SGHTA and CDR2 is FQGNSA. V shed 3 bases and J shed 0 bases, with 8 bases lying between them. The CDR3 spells CASSFDITNYGYTF. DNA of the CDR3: TGTGCCAGCAGCTTCGACATAACTAACTATGGCTACACCTTC.

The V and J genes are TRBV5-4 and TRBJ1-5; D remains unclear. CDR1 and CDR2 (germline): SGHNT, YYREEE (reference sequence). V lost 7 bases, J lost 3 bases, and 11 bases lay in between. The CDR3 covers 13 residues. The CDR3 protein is CASAREPNQPQHF. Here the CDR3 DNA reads TGTGCCAGCGCAAGGGAACCCAATCAGCCCCAGCATTTT.

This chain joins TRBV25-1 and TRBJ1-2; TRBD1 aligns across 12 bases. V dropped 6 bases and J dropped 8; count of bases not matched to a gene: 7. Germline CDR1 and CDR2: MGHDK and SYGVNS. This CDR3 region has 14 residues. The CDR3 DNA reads TGTGCCAGCAGCCTGGGACAGGGGGCGATCGGCTACACCTTC. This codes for CASSLGQGAIGYTF.

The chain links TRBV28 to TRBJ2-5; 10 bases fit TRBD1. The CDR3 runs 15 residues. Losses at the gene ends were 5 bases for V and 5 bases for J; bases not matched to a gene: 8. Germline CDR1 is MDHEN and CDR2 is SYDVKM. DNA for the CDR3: TGTGCCAGCAGTGGGGGGGGACAGGGGATCGAGACCCAGTACTTC. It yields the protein CASSGGGQGIETQYF.

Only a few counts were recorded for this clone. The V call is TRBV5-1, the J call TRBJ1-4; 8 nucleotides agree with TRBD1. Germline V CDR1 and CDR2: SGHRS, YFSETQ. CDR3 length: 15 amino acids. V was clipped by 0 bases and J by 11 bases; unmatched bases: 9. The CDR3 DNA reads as TGCGCCAGCAGCTTGGCAGGGGGCCCGAATGCCAAACTGTTTTTT. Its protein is CASSLAGGPNAKLFF.

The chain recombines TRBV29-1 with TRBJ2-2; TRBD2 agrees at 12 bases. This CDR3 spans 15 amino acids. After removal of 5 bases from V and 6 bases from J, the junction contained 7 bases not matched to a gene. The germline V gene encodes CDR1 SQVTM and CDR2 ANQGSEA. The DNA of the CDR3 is TGCAGCGTTAAAGCTAGCGGGGGGGCCGCCGGGGAGCTGTTTTTT. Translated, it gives CSVKASGGAAGELFF.

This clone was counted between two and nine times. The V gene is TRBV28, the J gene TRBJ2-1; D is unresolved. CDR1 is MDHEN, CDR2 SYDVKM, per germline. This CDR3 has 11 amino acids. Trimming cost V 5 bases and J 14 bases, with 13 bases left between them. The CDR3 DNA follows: TGTGCCAGCAGTCCGGGTTACTCGAAGTTCTTC. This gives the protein CASSPGYSKFF.

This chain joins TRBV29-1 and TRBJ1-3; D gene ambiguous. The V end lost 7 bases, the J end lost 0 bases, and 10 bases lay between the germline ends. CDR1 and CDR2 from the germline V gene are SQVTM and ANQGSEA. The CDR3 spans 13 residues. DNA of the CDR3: TGCAGCGCTGGGATGAGCTCTGGAAACACCATATATTTT. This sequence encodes CSAGMSSGNTIYF.

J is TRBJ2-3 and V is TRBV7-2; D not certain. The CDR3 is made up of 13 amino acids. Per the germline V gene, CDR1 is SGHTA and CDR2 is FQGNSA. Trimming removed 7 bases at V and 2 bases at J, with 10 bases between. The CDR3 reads CASTQTPTDTQYF. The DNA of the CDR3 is TGTGCCAGCACCCAGACCCCCACAGATACGCAGTATTTT.

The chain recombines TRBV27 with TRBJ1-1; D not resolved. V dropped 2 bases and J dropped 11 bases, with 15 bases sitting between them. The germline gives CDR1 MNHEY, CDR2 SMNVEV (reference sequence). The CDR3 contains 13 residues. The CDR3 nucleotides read TGTGCCAGCAGTTTAACCCCCTTGGGGTCGGCTTTCTTT. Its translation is CASSLTPLGSAFF.

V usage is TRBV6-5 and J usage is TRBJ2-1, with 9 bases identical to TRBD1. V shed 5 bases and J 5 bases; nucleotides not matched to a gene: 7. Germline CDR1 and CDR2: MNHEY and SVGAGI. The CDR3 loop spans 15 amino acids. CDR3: CASSTPRQGDNEQFF. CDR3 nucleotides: TGTGCCAGCAGTACCCCTAGACAGGGGGACAATGAGCAGTTCTTC.

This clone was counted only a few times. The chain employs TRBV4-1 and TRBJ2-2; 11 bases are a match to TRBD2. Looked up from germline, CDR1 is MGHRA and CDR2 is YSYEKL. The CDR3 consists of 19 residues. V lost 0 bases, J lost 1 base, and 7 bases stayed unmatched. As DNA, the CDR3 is TGCGCCAGCAGCCAAGATTTAATCGGACTAGCGGGGAACACCGGGGAGCTGTTTTTT. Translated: CASSQDLIGLAGNTGELFF.

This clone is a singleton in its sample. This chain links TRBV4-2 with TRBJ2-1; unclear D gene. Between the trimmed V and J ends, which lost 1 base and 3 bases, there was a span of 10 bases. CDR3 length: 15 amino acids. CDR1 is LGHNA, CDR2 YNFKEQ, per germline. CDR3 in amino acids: CASSQALWDYNEQFF. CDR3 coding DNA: TGTGCCAGCAGCCAAGCACTATGGGACTACAATGAGCAGTTCTTC.

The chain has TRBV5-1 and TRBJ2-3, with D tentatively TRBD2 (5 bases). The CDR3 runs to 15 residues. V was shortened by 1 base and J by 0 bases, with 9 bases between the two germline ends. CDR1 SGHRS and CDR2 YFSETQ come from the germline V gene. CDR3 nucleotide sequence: TGCGCCAGCAGCTTGCGGGGAACGAGCACAGATACGCAGTATTTT. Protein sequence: CASSLRGTSTDTQYF.